Listed below are T cell receptor beta chains from one sample, sequenced in a study of blood T cell repertoires in COVID-19. Produced via immunoSEQ multiplex PCR; TCRdb's table is partial and in-frame only. The sample consists of over 200,000 clones, under 85% of them appearing once. Sequenced: peripheral blood. The receptor set was obtained from a woman aged 25 to 45 with COVID-19, enrolled during active disease. Both conserved end residues are part of each CDR3. Fields, in order: CDR3 length, clone size, V gene, D gene, J gene, CDR3 DNA, CDR3 protein. A D gene is named only where the DNA matches it firmly. Where a row states a size, it is once, few, many or the class of an expanded clone; other rows omit it.

14,-,TRBV3-1/TRBV3-2,-,TRBJ2-7,TGTGCCAGCAGCCAAGCAGATTCCTCTGGCGGGCAGTACTTC,CASSQADSSGGQYF
13,-,TRBV5-6,-,TRBJ2-1,TGTGCCAGCAGCTTTCAGGGTGGCAATGAGCAGTTCTTC,CASSFQGGNEQFF
15,-,TRBV29-1,-,TRBJ2-3,TGCAGCGTTGAATCGACAGGGACTAGCACAGATACGCAGTATTTT,CSVESTGTSTDTQYF
17,-,TRBV6-2/TRBV6-3,TRBD2,TRBJ2-1,TGTGCCAGCAGTTACACGACTAGCGGGAAGGCCTACAATGAGCAGTTCTTC,CASSYTTSGKAYNEQFF
15,-,TRBV27,TRBD1,TRBJ2-3,TGTGCCAGCACCTCCAAGGGACAGGTCCTGGATACGCAGTATTTT,CASTSKGQVLDTQYF
15,-,TRBV7-7,TRBD2,TRBJ2-1,TGTGCCAGCAGCTTAGGGCTAGCGGGCACCAATGAGCAGTTCTTC,CASSLGLAGTNEQFF
13,-,TRBV5-4,-,TRBJ2-3,TGTGCCAGCAGCCCGACTAGCACAGATACGCAGTATTTT,CASSPTSTDTQYF
14,-,TRBV5-4,-,TRBJ2-7,TGTGCCAGCAGCTTGGCCGAGTTTCCCTACGAGCAGTACTTC,CASSLAEFPYEQYF
16,-,TRBV5-1,TRBD1,TRBJ2-7,TGCGCCAGCAGCTTTAAGTCCGGGACAGCCTTTTACGAGCAGTACTTC,CASSFKSGTAFYEQYF
15,-,TRBV13,-,TRBJ1-4,TGTGCCAGCAGCTTAGGCAGGCAGGCTAATGAAAAACTGTTTTTT,CASSLGRQANEKLFF
14,-,TRBV20-1,TRBD1,TRBJ2-7,TGCAGTGCTAGTCTGACAGGGTTATCCGACGAGCAGTACTTC,CSASLTGLSDEQYF
16,-,TRBV18,-,TRBJ2-7,TGTGCCAGCTCACCACCGGCAAGACGAGGCTCCTACGAGCAGTACTTC,CASSPPARRGSYEQYF
14,-,TRBV9,-,TRBJ2-1,TGTGCCAGCAGCGTGGGGGACTCTCTCAATGAGCAGTTCTTC,CASSVGDSLNEQFF
17,-,TRBV27,TRBD1,TRBJ2-1,TGTGCCAGCAGTTTTCGGACAGGGGGCGAAATTAGCTATGAGCAGTTCTTC,CASSFRTGGEISYEQFF
15,-,TRBV6-5,TRBD1,TRBJ1-3,TGTGCCAGCAGATGGGGGACAGGGAAGGGAAACACCATATATTTT,CASRWGTGKGNTIYF
16,few,TRBV21-1,-,TRBJ2-1,TGTGCCAGCAGCAAAGTTTCCCTAGCGGGTATTAATGAGCAGTTCTTC,CASSKVSLAGINEQFF
14,-,TRBV4-1,TRBD1,TRBJ1-1,TGCGCCAGCAGCCGCGACAGGGGGCGGACTGAAGCTTTCTTT,CASSRDRGRTEAFF
15,-,TRBV6-1,TRBD1,TRBJ2-3,TGTGCCAGCAGTGAAAGAGGGGACAGGGCGGATACGCAGTATTTT,CASSERGDRADTQYF
14,once,TRBV29-1,-,TRBJ2-3,TGCAGCGCCAAAGCGGATACTAGCACAGATACGCAGTATTTT,CSAKADTSTDTQYF
15,-,TRBV19,-,TRBJ2-5,TGTGCCAGTAGTATGAAGGGGGTTCCTTCGAAGACCCAGTACTTC,CASSMKGVPSKTQYF
15,-,TRBV7-9,-,TRBJ1-1,TGTGCCAGCAGCTCGACTCGAACAGGGAACACTGAAGCTTTCTTT,CASSSTRTGNTEAFF
14,few,TRBV24-1,TRBD1,TRBJ1-2,TGTGCCACCAGTGCCCTCGACAGGGACCATGGCTACACCTTC,CATSALDRDHGYTF
15,-,TRBV30,TRBD2,TRBJ2-2,TGTGCCGGAACCTCCCTAGCGGGACTCACCGGGGAGCTGTTTTTT,CAGTSLAGLTGELFF
17,-,TRBV11-2,TRBD2,TRBJ2-7,TGTGCCAGCAGCTTAGAAGTCTTAGCGGGAACTCCCTACGAGCAGTACTTC,CASSLEVLAGTPYEQYF
15,-,TRBV6-5,-,TRBJ2-5,TGTGCCAGCAGCCGCCCCTGGCCTGCTGAAGAGACCCAGTACTTC,CASSRPWPAEETQYF
14,-,TRBV29-1,TRBD1,TRBJ1-1,TGCAGCGTTGACCGGACAGGCCAGAACACTGAAGCTTTCTTT,CSVDRTGQNTEAFF
13,-,TRBV5-6,TRBD1,TRBJ1-2,TGTGCCAGCAGCTTGGGGACAGGCTATGGCTACACCTTC,CASSLGTGYGYTF
12,-,TRBV7-9,TRBD1,TRBJ1-1,TGTGCCAGCAGCCTTGACAGGGGAGAAGCTTTCTTT,CASSLDRGEAFF
17,-,TRBV28,TRBD2,TRBJ2-7,TGTGCCAGCAGTTTGGGGACTAGCGGGGGGGTAGCCTACGAGCAGTACTTC,CASSLGTSGGVAYEQYF
16,-,TRBV18,-,TRBJ2-3,TGTGCCAGCTCACCACTGGGACTCGCCACGGGAGATACGCAGTATTTT,CASSPLGLATGDTQYF
15,-,TRBV7-6,-,TRBJ1-4,TGTGCCAGCAGCTTAAGTAGGGGCTCGAATGAAAAACTGTTTTTT,CASSLSRGSNEKLFF
15,-,TRBV19,-,TRBJ2-2,TGTGCCAGTAGTATACCGAACAGGGAATCCGGGGAGCTGTTTTTT,CASSIPNRESGELFF
16,-,TRBV7-9,TRBD2,TRBJ2-1,TGTGCCAGCAGCTCCGTAAAGCGGGACTCCTACAATGAGCAGTTCTTC,CASSSVKRDSYNEQFF
14,-,TRBV4-1,-,TRBJ2-7,TGCGCCAGCAGCTTCCGACTAGAATCGTACGAGCAGTACTTC,CASSFRLESYEQYF
17,few,TRBV7-2,-,TRBJ2-2,TGTGCCAGCAGCTTAGGGAGTCTGAAAGGGAACACCGGGGAGCTGTTTTTT,CASSLGSLKGNTGELFF
15,-,TRBV2,-,TRBJ2-7,TGTGCCAGCAGCCTTCCGCCGACAGGCGCGTACGAGCAGTACTTC,CASSLPPTGAYEQYF
12,-,TRBV2,-,TRBJ1-3,TGTGCCAGCAGACACTCTGGAAACACCATATATTTT,CASRHSGNTIYF
14,few,TRBV10-2,TRBD1,TRBJ1-2,TGCGCCAGCAGGCTCGGGGGGACAGGGGATGGCTACACCTTC,CASRLGGTGDGYTF
14,-,TRBV6-5,-,TRBJ2-1,TGTGCCAGCAGTTACTCTGTTACGGTCAATGAGCAGTTCTTC,CASSYSVTVNEQFF
14,-,TRBV4-3,-,TRBJ2-5,TGCGCCAGCAGCCAAGAGGTTAGCGGAGAGACCCAGTACTTC,CASSQEVSGETQYF
12,once,TRBV6-1,-,TRBJ1-6,TGTGCCAGCAGTGAACAGGGTTCACCCCTCCACTTT,CASSEQGSPLHF
16,-,TRBV5-4,TRBD2,TRBJ2-2,TGTGCCAGCAGCACCCGACTAGCGGACAACACCGGGGAGCTGTTTTTT,CASSTRLADNTGELFF
15,few,TRBV6-2/TRBV6-3,-,TRBJ2-2,TGTGCCAGCAGCGGAGGGTGGACGAACACCGGGGAGCTGTTTTTT,CASSGGWTNTGELFF
20,few,TRBV9,TRBD1,TRBJ1-2,TGTGCCAGCAGCGCAGAAACCCGCAGAAAACCGGAACAGGGGGGCTATGGCTACACCTTC,CASSAETRRKPEQGGYGYTF
14,-,TRBV3-1/TRBV3-2,-,TRBJ1-4,TGTGCCAGCAGCCAAGACCACAGGTCGGAAAATCTTTTTTTT,CASSQDHRSENLFF
18,-,TRBV7-8,TRBD1,TRBJ1-2,TGTGCCAGCAGCTTAGTTCCGGGACAGGGGCGACTGGGGTATGGCTACACCTTC,CASSLVPGQGRLGYGYTF